This note documents a single TCR beta chain sequence. The clone's antigen remains unknown. Base qualities are missing; no much larger clone stands one base away. The library was built by means of the immunoSEQ multiplex PCR assay. DNA was isolated using Qiagen DNeasy or QIAamp micro DNA kits, and TCRB was sequenced using the Adaptive Biotechnology human TCRB sequencing kit. An Illumina MiSeq was used to sequence the TCRB libraries. In the source study's methods: TCRB sequence data were analyzed using the kit provider's software, and tumor enrichment of clonotype templates was assessed with Fisher's exact test. This is the immuneACCESS table as TCRdb keeps it, with only in-frame sequences that have V and J called. A part of the clones is gone; compared with another copy, unresolved V genes explain less than half, and the rest is unexplained. That table is the source of V, J and clone size, and D and trimming were worked out from the DNA. For this sample there are under 5,000 clones; just under 75% appear just once. The top ten hold around a sixth of the sample.

Reading from cysteine to phenylalanine, the CDR3 counts 17 amino acids. Only CDR3 DNA is held: 51 bases, read in frame from base 1. The germline V gene (reference sequence) sets CDR1 to SGHKS and CDR2 to YYEKEE. Trimming leaves V shorter by 3 bases and J shorter by 0 bases, with the junction holding 10 bases beyond the gene matches. The data were obtained in a study of CD4 T cells in lung cancer (dated by TCRdb to between 2017 and 2020). About the full investigation: In the study, blood T cells of NSCLC patients were screened for responses to candidate mutation-encoded neoepitopes, and neoantigen-specific CD4+ T-cell clones and TCRs were isolated. Tumor and non-adjacent lung tissue came from a handful of patients undergoing curative-intent resections for stage I-III non-small cell lung cancer. Aged 60 to 69 when blood was donated, the resected patients, most of whom were former smokers, had either lung adenocarcinoma or squamous cell carcinoma. Before blood donation, treatments including platinum chemotherapy had been received by the patients, and nivolumab or pembrolizumab had been received by some of the patients. The frequency of neoantigen-specific clonotypes in tumor resections, non-adjacent lung and cultured T-cell products was tracked by TCRB deep sequencing. Here is what the overall study found, with its caveats: Some responses derived from blood might reflect in vitro priming of naive T cells or cross-reactivity instead of memory responses to the cancer.

The chain is made from TRBV5-5 and TRBJ1-1; 8 of the junction bases match TRBD1. Sequenced: lung tumor tissue. The sequence was obtained from a man aged 60 to 75 with non-small cell lung cancer. CDR3 loop: CASSSTGGRRMNTEAFF. In nucleotides, the sequence is TGTGCCAGCAGCTCCACAGGGGGGCGTAGGATGAACACTGAAGCTTTCTTT.